This note documents a single TCR beta chain sequence. Its target is not known. The data belong to a study of blood T cells in healthy people across ages. A second roughly 6 to 11 cycle PCR used barcoded and J-beta primers. TCRdb re-called the 5' RACE reads through MiXCR, storing one row per CDR3 protein. The sample holds 1 million or so distinct CDR3 sequences, more than 35% seen once. Whole-study findings and limits: The diversity estimates, figures obtained from one million T cells, were considered underestimates.

Samples had at least 6.5 million PBMCs isolated from them. From germline, CDR1 is KGHSH and CDR2 LQKENI. Losses at the gene ends were 1 base for V and 10 bases for J; bases not matched to a gene: 7. This CDR3 contains 15 residues. The receptor comes from an older woman in good health. The chain couples TRBV18 to TRBJ2-1; the match to TRBD2 covers 10 bases. The sequenced sample was blood. The CDR3 region is CASSPQIAGGPEQFF. The CDR3 DNA is TGTGCCAGCTCACCACAAATAGCGGGAGGCCCCGAGCAGTTCTTC.